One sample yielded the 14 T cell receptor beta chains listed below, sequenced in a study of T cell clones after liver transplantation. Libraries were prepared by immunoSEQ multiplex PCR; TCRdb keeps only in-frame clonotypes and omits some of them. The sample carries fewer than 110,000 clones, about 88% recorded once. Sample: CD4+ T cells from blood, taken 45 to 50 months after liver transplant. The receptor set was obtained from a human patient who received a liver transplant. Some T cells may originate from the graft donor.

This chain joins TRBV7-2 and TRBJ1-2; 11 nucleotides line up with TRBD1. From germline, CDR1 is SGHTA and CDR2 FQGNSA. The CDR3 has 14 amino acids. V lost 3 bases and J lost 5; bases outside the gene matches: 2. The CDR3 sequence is CASSFGQGAYGYTF. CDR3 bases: TGTGCCAGCAGCTTCGGACAGGGGGCGTATGGCTACACCTTC.

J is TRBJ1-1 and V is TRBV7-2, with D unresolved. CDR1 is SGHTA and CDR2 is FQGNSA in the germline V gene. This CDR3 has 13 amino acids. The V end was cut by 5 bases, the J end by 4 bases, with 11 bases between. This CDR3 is CASSLGVSTEAFF. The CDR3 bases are TGTGCCAGCAGCCTGGGTGTAAGCACTGAAGCTTTCTTT.

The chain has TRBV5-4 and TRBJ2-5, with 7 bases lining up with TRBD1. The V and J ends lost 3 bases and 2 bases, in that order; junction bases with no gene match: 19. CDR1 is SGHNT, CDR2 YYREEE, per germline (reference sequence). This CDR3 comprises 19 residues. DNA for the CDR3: TGTGCCAGCAGCTCCAGAACCCTATTTGACAGGGTAGGGCAAGAGACCCAGTACTTC. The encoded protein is CASSSRTLFDRVGQETQYF.

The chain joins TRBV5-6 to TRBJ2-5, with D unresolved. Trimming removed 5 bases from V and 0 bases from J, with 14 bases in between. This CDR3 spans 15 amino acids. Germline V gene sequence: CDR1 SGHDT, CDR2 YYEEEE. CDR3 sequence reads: CASRGWGSYQETQYF. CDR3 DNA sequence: TGTGCCAGCAGGGGTTGGGGATCGTACCAAGAGACCCAGTACTTC.

DNA of the CDR3: TGTGCCAGCAGCTCGACAGGGGGCTTTGAAAAACTGTTTTTT. Amino acids: CASSSTGGFEKLFF. The chain is built from TRBV7-9 and TRBJ1-4; 10 nucleotides align to TRBD1. Germline V lookup: CDR1 SEHNR, CDR2 FQNEAQ (reference sequence). The CDR3 sequence is 14 residues long. Trimming took 4 bases from V and 7 from J; bases not matched to a gene: 3.

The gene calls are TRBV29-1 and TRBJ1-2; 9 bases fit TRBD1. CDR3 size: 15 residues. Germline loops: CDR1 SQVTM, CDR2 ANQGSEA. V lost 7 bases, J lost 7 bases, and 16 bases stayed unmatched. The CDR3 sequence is CSATRTGGAESGYTF. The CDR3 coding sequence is TGCAGCGCCACGCGTACAGGGGGCGCGGAGAGTGGCTACACCTTC.

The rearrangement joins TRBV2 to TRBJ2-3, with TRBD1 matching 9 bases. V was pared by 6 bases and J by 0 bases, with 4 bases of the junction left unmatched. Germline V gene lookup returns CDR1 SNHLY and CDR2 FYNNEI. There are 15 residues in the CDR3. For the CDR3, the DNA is TGTGCCAGCAGAGGACAGGGGAAAAGCACAGATACGCAGTATTTT. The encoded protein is CASRGQGKSTDTQYF.

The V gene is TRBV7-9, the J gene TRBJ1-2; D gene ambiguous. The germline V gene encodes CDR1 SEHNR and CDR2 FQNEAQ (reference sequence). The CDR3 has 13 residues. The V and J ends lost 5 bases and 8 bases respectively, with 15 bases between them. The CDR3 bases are TGTGCCAGCAGCCAGATAAAAGGGCTCGGCTACACCTTC. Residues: CASSQIKGLGYTF.

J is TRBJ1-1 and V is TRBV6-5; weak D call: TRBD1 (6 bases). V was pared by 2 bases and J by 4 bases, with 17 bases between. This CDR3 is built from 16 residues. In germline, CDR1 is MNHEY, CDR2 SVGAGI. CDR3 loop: CASSYQSGGGGTEAFF. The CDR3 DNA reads TGTGCCAGCAGTTACCAGTCTGGGGGAGGGGGCACTGAAGCTTTCTTT.

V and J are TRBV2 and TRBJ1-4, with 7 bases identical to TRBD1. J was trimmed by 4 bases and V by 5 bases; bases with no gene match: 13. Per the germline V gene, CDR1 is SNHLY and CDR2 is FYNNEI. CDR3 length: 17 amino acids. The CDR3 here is CASSLQGHKLGNEKLFF. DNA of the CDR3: TGTGCCAGCAGTCTACAGGGGCATAAATTGGGTAATGAAAAACTGTTTTTT. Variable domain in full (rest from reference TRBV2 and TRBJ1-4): EPEVTQTPSHQVTQMGQEVILRCVPISNHLYFYWYRQILGQKVEFLVSFYNNEISEKSEIFDDQFSVERPDGSNFTLKIRSTKLEDSAMYFCASSLQGHKLGNEKLFFGSGTQLSVL.

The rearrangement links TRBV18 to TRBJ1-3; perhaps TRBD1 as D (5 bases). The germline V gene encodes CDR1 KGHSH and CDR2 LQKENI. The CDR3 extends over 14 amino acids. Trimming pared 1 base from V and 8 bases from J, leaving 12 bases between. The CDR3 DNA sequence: TGTGCCAGCTCACCACGGTCCAGGGAGGACACCATATATTTT. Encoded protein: CASSPRSREDTIYF. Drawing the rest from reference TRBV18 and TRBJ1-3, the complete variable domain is NAGVMQNPRHLVRRRGQEARLRCSPMKGHSHVYWYRQLPEEGLKFMVYLQKENIIDESGMPKERFSAEFPKEGPSILRIQQVVRGDSAAYFCASSPRSREDTIYFGEGSWLTVV.

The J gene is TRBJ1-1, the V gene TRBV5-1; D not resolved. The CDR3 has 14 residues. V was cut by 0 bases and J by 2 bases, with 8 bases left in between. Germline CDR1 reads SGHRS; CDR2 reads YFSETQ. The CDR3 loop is CASSLVAANTEAFF. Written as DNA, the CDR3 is TGCGCCAGCAGCTTGGTGGCAGCCAACACTGAAGCTTTCTTT.

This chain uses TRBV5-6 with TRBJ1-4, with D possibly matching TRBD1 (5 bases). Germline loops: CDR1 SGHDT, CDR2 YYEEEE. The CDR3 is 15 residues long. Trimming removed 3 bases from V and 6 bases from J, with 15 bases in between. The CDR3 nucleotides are TGTGCCAGCAGCTCCCTCCTGGGGGACGATGAAAAACTGTTTTTT. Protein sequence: CASSSLLGDDEKLFF.

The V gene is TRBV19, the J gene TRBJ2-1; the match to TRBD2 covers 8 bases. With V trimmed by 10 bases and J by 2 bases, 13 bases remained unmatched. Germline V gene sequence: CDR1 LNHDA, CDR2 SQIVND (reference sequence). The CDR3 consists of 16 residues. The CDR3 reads CATSMGEGLAYNEQFF. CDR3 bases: TGTGCCACCTCGATGGGGGAGGGACTAGCCTACAATGAGCAGTTCTTC.